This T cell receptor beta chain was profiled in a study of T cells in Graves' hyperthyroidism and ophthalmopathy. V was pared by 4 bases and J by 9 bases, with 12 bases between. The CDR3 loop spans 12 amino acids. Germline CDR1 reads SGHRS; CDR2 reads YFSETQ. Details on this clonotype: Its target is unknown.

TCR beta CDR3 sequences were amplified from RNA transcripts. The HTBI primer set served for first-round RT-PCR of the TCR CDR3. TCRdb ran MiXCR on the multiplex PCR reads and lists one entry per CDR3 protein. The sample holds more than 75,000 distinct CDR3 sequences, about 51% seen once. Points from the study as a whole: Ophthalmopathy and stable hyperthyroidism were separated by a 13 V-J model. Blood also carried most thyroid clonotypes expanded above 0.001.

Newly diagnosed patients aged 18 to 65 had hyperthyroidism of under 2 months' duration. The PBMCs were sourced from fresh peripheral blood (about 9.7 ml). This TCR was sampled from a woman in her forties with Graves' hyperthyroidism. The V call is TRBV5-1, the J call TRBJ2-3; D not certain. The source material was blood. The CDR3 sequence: CASSTGPETQYF. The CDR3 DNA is TGCGCCAGCAGCACCGGCCCGGAGACGCAGTATTTT.